This T cell receptor (beta chain) was recovered during a study of blood T cell repertoires in COVID-19. Across the whole study: Samples taken during acute and convalescent COVID-19 were collected in the United States, Italy and Spain. The cDNA or gDNA used as material had been derived from T cells, B-cell-depleted T cells, or PBMCs.

The CDR3 is made up of 14 amino acids. The germline CDR1 and CDR2 sequences are SGHTS and YDEGEE. The V gene end was trimmed by 5 bases and the J gene end by 0 bases; junction bases not matched to a gene: 2. The data were produced by immunoSEQ multiplex PCR, yet TCRdb's version contains in-frame clones alone and is incomplete. The sample shows 300,000 to 400,000 clones, roughly 90% of them seen only once. The clonotype comes from a woman between 25 and 40 years old with COVID-19, enrolled during active disease. The V call is TRBV5-8, the J call TRBJ1-1, with TRBD1 identical over 9 bases. The material sequenced was peripheral blood. The CDR3 coding sequence is TGTGCCAGCAGATGGGACAGGGTGAACACTGAAGCTTTCTTT. Translating it yields CASRWDRVNTEAFF. Full variable domain (remainder filled in from reference TRBV5-8 and TRBJ1-1): EAGVTQSPTHLIKTRGQQATLRCSPISGHTSVYWYQQALGLGLQFLLWYDEGEERNRGNFPPRFSGRQFPNYSSELNVNALELEDSALYLCASRWDRVNTEAFFGQGTRLTVV.